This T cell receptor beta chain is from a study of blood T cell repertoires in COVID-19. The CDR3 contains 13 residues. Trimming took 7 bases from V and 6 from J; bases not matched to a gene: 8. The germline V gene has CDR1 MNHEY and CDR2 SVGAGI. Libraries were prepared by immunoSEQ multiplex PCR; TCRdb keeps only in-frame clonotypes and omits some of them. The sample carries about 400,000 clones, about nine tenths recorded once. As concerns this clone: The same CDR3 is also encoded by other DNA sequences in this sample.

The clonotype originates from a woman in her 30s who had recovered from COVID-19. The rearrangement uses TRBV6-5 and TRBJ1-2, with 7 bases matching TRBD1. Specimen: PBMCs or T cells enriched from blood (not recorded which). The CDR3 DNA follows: TGTGCCAGCAATAGGGGGCCAGGCCATGGCTACACCTTC. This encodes CASNRGPGHGYTF.